This T cell receptor (beta chain) was identified in a study of OX40 agonist ivuxolimab in advanced cancers. The CDR3 length is 14 residues. The germline V gene encodes CDR1 SGHRS and CDR2 YFSETQ. V was shortened by 4 bases and J by 4 bases, with 14 bases between the two germline ends. Repertoires were generated with immunoSEQ multiplex PCR, while TCRdb's copy carries only in-frame clones and drops some. Of tens of thousands of clones in the sample, around 81% are singletons; the top ten hold 20% to 25%. This chain uses TRBV5-1 with TRBJ1-2; TRBD1 is a possible D gene (5 bases). The source material was CD4+ or CD8+ T cells sorted from blood, sampled in a trial of the OX40 agonist ivuxolimab. The receptor comes from an adult with an advanced solid tumor such as melanoma, head and neck, liver or kidney cancer. The CDR3 coding sequence is TGCGCCAGCAGCGTTGACAGTCCTAGCTATGGCTACACCTTC. It yields the protein CASSVDSPSYGYTF.